This TCR beta chain is from a study of low-dose radiotherapy and immunotherapy resistance in tumors. Overall study context: On cycle 1 day 1, patients started four cycles of oral aspirin 300 mg daily.

Described time point: before trial treatment. Along with nivolumab and ipilimumab, donors received aspirin, low-dose cyclophosphamide and low-dose radiotherapy. Eligibility criteria specified advanced solid malignancies devoid of tumor-infiltrating lymphocytes. V was trimmed by 6 bases and J by 2 bases, leaving 15 bases between them. CDR3 length: 14 residues. Germline CDR1 reads DFQATT; CDR2 reads SNEGSKA (reference sequence). First-strand cDNA relied on TRAV- and TRBV-specific primers spanning alpha and beta chains. The TCRs were subjected to amplification over roughly 18 PCR cycles employing a constant-region primer in conjunction with a V-primer adapter. In vitro transcription served to amplify the isolated mRNA. TCRdb fed the reads into MiXCR, producing one record per CDR3 protein. This table holds approximately 70,000 distinct CDR3 sequences, around 30% found once.

V usage is TRBV20-1 and J usage is TRBJ2-3; D gene ambiguous. Sequences were derived from PBMCs, sampled before treatment. This clonotype was sampled from a female donor with ovarian cancer. The CDR3 nucleotides read TGCAGTGCCTTGACTCGCTCATTCACAGATACGCAGTATTTT. It encodes CSALTRSFTDTQYF.